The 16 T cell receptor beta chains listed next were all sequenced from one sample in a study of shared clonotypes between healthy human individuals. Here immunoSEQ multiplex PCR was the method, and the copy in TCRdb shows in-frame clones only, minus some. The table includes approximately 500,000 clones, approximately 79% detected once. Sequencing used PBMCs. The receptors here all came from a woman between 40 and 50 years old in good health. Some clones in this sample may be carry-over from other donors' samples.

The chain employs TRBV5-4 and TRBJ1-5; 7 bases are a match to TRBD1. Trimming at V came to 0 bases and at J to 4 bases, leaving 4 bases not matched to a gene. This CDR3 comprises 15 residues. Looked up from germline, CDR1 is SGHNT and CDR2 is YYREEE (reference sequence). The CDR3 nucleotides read TGTGCCAGCAGCTTGGAACCCAGGGGGAATCAGCCCCAGCATTTT. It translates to CASSLEPRGNQPQHF.

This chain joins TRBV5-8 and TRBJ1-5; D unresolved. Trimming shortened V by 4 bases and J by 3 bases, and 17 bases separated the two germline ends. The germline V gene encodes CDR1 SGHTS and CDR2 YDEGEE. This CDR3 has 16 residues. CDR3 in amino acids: CASSNGPRGSNQPQHF. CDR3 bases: TGTGCCAGCAGCAATGGGCCCCGAGGGTCCAATCAGCCCCAGCATTTT.

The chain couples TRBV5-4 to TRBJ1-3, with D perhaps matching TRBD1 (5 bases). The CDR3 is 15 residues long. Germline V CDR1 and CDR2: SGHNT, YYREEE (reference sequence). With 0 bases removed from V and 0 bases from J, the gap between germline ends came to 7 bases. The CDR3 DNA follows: TGTGCCAGCAGCTTGGGGGGGGTCTCTGGAAACACCATATATTTT. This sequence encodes CASSLGGVSGNTIYF.

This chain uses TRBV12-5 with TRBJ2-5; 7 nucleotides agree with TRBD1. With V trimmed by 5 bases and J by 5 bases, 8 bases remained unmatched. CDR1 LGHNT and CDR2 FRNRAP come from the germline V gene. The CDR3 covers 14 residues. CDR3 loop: CASGPGQPLETQYF. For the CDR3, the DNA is TGTGCTAGTGGTCCGGGACAGCCTTTGGAGACCCAGTACTTC.

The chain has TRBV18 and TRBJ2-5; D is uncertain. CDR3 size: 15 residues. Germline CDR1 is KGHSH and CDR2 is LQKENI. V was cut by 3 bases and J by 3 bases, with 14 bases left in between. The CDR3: CASSPRLGPEETQYF. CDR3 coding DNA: TGTGCCAGCTCACCGAGACTTGGGCCCGAAGAGACCCAGTACTTC.

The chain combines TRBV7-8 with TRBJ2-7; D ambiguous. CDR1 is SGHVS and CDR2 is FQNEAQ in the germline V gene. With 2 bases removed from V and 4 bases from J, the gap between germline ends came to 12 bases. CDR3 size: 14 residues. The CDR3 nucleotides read TGTGCCAGCAGCTTATTCCCCGATCGTTACGAGCAGTACTTC. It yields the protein CASSLFPDRYEQYF.

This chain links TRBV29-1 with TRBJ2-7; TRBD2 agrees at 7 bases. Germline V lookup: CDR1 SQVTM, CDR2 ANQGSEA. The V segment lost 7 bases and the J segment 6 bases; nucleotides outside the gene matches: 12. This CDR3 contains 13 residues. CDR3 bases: TGCAGCGCCCAACCGGCCGGGGAGGGCGAGCAGTACTTC. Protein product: CSAQPAGEGEQYF.

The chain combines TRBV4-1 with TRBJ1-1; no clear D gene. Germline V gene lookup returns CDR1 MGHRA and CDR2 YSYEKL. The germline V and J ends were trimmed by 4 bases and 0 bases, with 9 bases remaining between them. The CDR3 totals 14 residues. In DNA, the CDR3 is TGCGCCAGCAGCCTTAATGGGATGAACACTGAAGCTTTCTTT. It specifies CASSLNGMNTEAFF.

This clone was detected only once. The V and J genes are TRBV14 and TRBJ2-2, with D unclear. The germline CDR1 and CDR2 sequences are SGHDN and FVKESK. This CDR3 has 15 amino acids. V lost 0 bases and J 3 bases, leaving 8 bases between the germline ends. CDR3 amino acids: CASSQDLMDTGELFF. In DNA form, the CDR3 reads TGTGCCAGCAGCCAAGATCTTATGGACACCGGGGAGCTGTTTTTT.

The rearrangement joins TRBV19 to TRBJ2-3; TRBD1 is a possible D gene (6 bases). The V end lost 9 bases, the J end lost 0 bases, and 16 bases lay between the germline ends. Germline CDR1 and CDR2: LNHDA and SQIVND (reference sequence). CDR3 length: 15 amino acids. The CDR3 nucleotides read TGTGCCAGCGCCTGGAGTGGACAGAGCACAGATACGCAGTATTTT. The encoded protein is CASAWSGQSTDTQYF.

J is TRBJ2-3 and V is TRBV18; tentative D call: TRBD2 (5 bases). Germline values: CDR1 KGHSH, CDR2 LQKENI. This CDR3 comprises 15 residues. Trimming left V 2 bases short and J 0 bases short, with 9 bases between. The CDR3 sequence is CASSPLRASTDTQYF. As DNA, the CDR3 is TGTGCCAGCTCACCATTGAGGGCTAGCACAGATACGCAGTATTTT.

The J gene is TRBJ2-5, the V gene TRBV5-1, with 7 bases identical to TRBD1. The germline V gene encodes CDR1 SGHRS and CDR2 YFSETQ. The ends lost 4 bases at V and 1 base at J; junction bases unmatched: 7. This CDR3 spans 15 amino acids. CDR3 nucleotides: TGCGCCAGCAGCAAAAATACAGGGGCCCAAGAGACCCAGTACTTC. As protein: CASSKNTGAQETQYF.

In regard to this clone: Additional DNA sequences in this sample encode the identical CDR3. For the CDR3, the DNA is TGTGCCAGCAGCCGCGGCTCCTACGAGCAGTACTTC. Amino acid sequence: CASSRGSYEQYF. The V call is TRBV6-5, the J call TRBJ2-7; D ambiguous. V shed 6 bases and J shed 0 bases, with 6 bases lying between them. This CDR3 has 12 amino acids. Per germline, CDR1 MNHEY and CDR2 SVGAGI.

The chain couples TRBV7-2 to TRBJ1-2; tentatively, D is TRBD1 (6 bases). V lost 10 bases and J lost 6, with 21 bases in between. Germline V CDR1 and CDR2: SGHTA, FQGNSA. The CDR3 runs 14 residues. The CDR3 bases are TGTGCCACCGCAGGGGACCGCGAAAGGGATGGCTACACCTTC. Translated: CATAGDRERDGYTF. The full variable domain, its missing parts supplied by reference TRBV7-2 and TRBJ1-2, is GAGVSQSPSNKVTEKGKDVELRCDPISGHTALYWYRQSLGQGLEFLIYFQGNSAPDKSGLPSDRFSAERTGGSVSTLTIQRTQQEDSAVYLCATAGDRERDGYTFGSGTRLTVV.

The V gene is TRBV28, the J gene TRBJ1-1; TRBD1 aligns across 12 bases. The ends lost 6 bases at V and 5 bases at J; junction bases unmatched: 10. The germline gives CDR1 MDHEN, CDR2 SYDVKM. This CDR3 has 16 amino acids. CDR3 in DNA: TGTGCCAGCAGACCCTGGGGGACAGGGGGCCGTACTGAAGCTTTCTTT. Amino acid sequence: CASRPWGTGGRTEAFF. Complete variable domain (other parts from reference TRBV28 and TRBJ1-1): DVKVTQSSRYLVKRTGEKVFLECVQDMDHENMFWYRQDPGLGLRLIYFSYDVKMKEKGDIPEGYSVSREKKERFSLILESASTNQTSMYLCASRPWGTGGRTEAFFGQGTRLTVV.

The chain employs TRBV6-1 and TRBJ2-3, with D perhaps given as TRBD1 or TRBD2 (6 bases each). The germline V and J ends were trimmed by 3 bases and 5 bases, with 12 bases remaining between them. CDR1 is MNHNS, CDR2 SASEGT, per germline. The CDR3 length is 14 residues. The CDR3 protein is CASSERGVLDTQYF. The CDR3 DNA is TGTGCCAGCAGTGAGAGGGGGGTATTAGATACGCAGTATTTT.